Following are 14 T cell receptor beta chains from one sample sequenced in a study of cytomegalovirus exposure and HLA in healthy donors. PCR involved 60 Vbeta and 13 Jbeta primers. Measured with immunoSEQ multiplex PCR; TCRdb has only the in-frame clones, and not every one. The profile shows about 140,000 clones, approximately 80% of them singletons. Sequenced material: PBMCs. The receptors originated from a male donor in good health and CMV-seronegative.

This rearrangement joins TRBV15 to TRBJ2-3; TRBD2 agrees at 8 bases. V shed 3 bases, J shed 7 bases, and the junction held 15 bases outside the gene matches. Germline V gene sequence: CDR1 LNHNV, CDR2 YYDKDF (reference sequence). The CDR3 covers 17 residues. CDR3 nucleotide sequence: TGTGCCACCAGCAGCAGTCGCTCGGGGGGGTGGGGGAATACGCAGTATTTT. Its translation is CATSSSRSGGWGNTQYF.

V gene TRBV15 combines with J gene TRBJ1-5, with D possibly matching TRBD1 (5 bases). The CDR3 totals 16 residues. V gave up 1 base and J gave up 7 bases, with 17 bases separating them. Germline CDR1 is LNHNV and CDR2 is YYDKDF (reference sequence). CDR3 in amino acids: CATSRAPAGKGQPQHF. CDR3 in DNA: TGTGCCACCAGCAGAGCGCCGGCAGGGAAAGGCCAGCCCCAGCATTTT.

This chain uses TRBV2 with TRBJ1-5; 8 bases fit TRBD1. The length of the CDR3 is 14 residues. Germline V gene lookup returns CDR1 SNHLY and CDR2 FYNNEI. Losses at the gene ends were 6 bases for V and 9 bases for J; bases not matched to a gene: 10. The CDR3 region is CASSKDRGRSPQHF. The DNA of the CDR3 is TGTGCCAGCAGCAAAGACAGGGGACGATCGCCCCAGCATTTT.

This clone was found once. As DNA, the CDR3 is TGTGCCAGCAGTAGGCAGGGGGAGAATCAGCCCCAGCATTTT. It yields the protein CASSRQGENQPQHF. This chain joins TRBV6-5 and TRBJ1-5, with 7 bases aligning to TRBD1. V gave up 5 bases and J gave up 4 bases; unmatched junction bases: 5. Germline V gives CDR1 MNHEY, CDR2 SVGAGI. The CDR3 is 14 amino acids.

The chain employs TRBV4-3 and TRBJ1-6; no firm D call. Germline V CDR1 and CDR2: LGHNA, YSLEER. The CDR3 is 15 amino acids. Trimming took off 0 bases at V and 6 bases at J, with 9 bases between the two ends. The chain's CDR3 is CASSQDFQVNSPLHF. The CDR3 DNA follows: TGCGCCAGCAGCCAAGATTTCCAGGTTAATTCACCCCTCCACTTT.

The CDR3 sequence is CASSSDGGYLYGYTF. CDR3 nucleotides: TGTGCCAGTAGTTCCGACGGCGGTTACCTCTATGGCTACACCTTC. This rearrangement joins TRBV19 to TRBJ1-2; D remains ambiguous. V gave up 5 bases and J gave up 4 bases, with 17 bases separating them. Germline V gives CDR1 LNHDA, CDR2 SQIVND (reference sequence). This CDR3 has 15 amino acids.

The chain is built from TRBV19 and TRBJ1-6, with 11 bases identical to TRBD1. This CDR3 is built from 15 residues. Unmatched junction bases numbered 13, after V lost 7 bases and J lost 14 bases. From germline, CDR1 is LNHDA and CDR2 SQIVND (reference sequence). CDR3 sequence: CASTIGTGGSSALHF. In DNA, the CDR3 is TGTGCCAGTACAATCGGGACAGGGGGGTCCTCGGCCCTCCACTTT.

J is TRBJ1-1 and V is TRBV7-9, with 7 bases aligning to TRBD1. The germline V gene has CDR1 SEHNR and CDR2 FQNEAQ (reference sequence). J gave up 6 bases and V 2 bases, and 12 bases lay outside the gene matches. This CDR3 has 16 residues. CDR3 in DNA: TGTGCCAGCAGCTTATGGAAAGGGCAGGGGGTTGCTGAAGCTTTCTTT. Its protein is CASSLWKGQGVAEAFF.

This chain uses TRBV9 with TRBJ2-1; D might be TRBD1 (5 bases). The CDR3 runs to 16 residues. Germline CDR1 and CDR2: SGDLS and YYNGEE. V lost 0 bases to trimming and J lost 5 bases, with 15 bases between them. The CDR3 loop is CASSVGGDSVDNEQFF. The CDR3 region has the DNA TGTGCCAGCAGCGTAGGGGGCGACTCCGTGGACAATGAGCAGTTCTTC.

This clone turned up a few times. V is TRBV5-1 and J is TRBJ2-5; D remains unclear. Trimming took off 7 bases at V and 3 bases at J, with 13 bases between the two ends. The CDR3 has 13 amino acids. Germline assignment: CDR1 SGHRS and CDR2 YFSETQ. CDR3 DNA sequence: TGCGCCAGCGGTGGCGGATGGAAAGAGACCCAGTACTTC. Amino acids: CASGGGWKETQYF.

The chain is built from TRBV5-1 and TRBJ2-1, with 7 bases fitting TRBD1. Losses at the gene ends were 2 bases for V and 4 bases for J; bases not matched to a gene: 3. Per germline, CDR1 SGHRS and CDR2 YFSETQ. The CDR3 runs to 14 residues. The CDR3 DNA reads TGCGCCAGCAGCTTCACGACAGGGTACAATGAGCAGTTCTTC. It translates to CASSFTTGYNEQFF.

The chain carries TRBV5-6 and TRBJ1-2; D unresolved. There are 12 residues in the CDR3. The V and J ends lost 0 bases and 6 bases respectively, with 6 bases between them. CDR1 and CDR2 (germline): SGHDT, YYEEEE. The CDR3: CASSLAGNGYTF. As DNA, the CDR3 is TGTGCCAGCAGCTTGGCGGGGAATGGCTACACCTTC.

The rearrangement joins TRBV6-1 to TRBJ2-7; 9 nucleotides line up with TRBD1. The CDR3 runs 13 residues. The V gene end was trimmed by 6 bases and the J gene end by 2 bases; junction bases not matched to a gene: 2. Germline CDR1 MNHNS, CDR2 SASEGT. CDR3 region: CASRGQGTYEQYF. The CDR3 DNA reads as TGTGCCAGCAGGGGACAGGGTACCTACGAGCAGTACTTC.

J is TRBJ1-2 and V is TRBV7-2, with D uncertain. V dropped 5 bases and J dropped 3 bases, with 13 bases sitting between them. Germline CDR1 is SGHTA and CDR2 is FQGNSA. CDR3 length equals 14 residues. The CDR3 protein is CASSPRSVDYGYTF. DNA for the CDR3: TGTGCCAGCAGCCCTAGGTCCGTGGACTATGGCTACACCTTC.